This T cell receptor beta chain was obtained from a study of blood T cell repertoires in COVID-19. In the study overall: The cDNA or gDNA used as material had been derived from T cells, B-cell-depleted T cells, or PBMCs.

V was clipped by 6 bases and J by 2 bases; unmatched bases: 8. This CDR3 region has 16 residues. Germline V gene sequence: CDR1 SEHNR, CDR2 FQNEAQ (reference sequence). TCRdb's table, derived via immunoSEQ multiplex PCR, lists solely in-frame clones and lacks some. The sample holds 250,000 to 300,000 clones; 80% to 90% are singletons and the top ten take roughly 9%. The chain recombines TRBV7-9 with TRBJ2-3; 10 bases line up with TRBD1. This sequence originates from a man aged 40-49 years who had recovered from COVID-19. Sequencing used PBMCs or T cells enriched from blood (not recorded which). The CDR3, as DNA: TGTGCCAGCAGACAAAAGACAGGGGGCATCACAGATACGCAGTATTTT. This translates into CASRQKTGGITDTQYF. Full variable domain (missing parts from reference TRBV7-9 and TRBJ2-3): DTGVSQNPRHKITKRGQNVTFRCDPISEHNRLYWYRQTLGQGPEFLTYFQNEAQLEKSRLLSDRFSAERPKGSFSTLEIQRTEQGDSAMYLCASRQKTGGITDTQYFGPGTRLTVL.